This T cell receptor (beta chain) was identified in a study of blood T cell repertoires in COVID-19. Turning to the study itself: Spain, Italy and the United States supplied samples that represented acute and convalescent COVID-19. Sources were T cells, B-cell-depleted T cells, or PBMCs; the material itself was cDNA or gDNA.

Original analysis: Cell counts per sample came from amplifying reference gene primers. The repertoire was sequenced with immunoSEQ multiplex PCR; TCRdb's copy has only in-frame clones and lacks some. D and trimming were read from the DNA, whereas the V and J calls and clone size are those reported in that table. Here the sample spans about 140,000 clones, around nine tenths being singletons. There are 15 residues in the CDR3. With 4 bases clipped from V and 2 bases from J, the junction kept 7 bases outside the gene matches. Germline-derived CDR1 and CDR2 are MNHEY and SVGEGT. The rearrangement uses TRBV6-2 or TRBV6-3 and TRBJ2-7; 8 bases fit TRBD1. This clonotype was obtained from a woman aged 45-65 years with active or convalescent COVID-19. Sample: peripheral blood. In DNA, the CDR3 is TGTGCCAGCAGTTGGTCCAGGACAGGGACCTACGAGCAGTACTTC. This sequence encodes CASSWSRTGTYEQYF.